The 20 T cell receptor beta chains below were found in one sample sequenced in a study of control samples from healthy donors and cancer patients. Method: immunoSEQ multiplex PCR; TCRdb's copy keeps in-frame clones and lacks some. The sample includes around 120,000 clones, around nine tenths seen only once; the top ten take approximately 2.3%. Sequencing used blood. These receptors originate from a woman in her 70s in good health.

The chain joins TRBV27 to TRBJ1-3; no clear D. V was trimmed by 8 bases and J by 0 bases, leaving 11 bases between them. The germline gives CDR1 MNHEY, CDR2 SMNVEV (reference sequence). There are 14 residues in the CDR3. CDR3 nucleotides: TGTGCCAGCCGCCCACTGAGCTCTGGAAACACCATATATTTT. This sequence encodes CASRPLSSGNTIYF.

The chain joins TRBV10-3 to TRBJ2-7; TRBD1 is a possible D gene (6 bases). This CDR3 is built from 15 residues. In germline, CDR1 is ENHRY, CDR2 SYGVKD. The germline V and J ends were trimmed by 0 bases and 0 bases, with 9 bases remaining between them. In DNA, the CDR3 is TGTGCCATCAGTGAGTCCGGACAGACCTCCTACGAGCAGTACTTC. It codes for CAISESGQTSYEQYF.

This sequence joins TRBV4-3 and TRBJ1-1, with a possible D match to TRBD1 (5 bases). Germline V gene sequence: CDR1 LGHNA, CDR2 YSLEER. The V gene lost 0 bases and the J gene lost 4 bases, with 12 bases spanning the gap. The CDR3 consists of 15 residues. CDR3 sequence: CASSQDDLRGTEAFF. The CDR3 DNA follows: TGCGCCAGCAGCCAAGATGACCTGAGGGGCACTGAAGCTTTCTTT.

In its sample, this clone was seen a few times. Other DNA sequences in this sample translate to the same CDR3. The genes are TRBV11-2 and TRBJ2-6, with a weak D call TRBD2 (6 bases). The CDR3 is 15 amino acids. CDR1 and CDR2 from the germline V gene are SGHAT and FQNNGV. Trimming cost V 3 bases and J 4 bases, with 10 bases left between them. The CDR3 region is CASSLGGVGANVLTF. CDR3 DNA sequence: TGTGCCAGCAGCTTGGGCGGGGTCGGGGCCAACGTCCTGACTTTC.

The chain links TRBV4-2 to TRBJ2-3; no definite D call. From germline, CDR1 is LGHNA and CDR2 YNFKEQ. Trimming pared 1 base from V and 1 base from J, leaving 9 bases between. CDR3 length: 15 residues. The CDR3 nucleotides read TGTGCCAGCAGCCAAGGCCACCACCGCACAGATACGCAGTATTTT. Its protein product is CASSQGHHRTDTQYF.

The gene calls are TRBV19 and TRBJ2-5; weak D call: TRBD1 (6 bases). Trimming shortened V by 4 bases and J by 1 base, and 13 bases separated the two germline ends. Germline CDR1 is LNHDA and CDR2 is SQIVND (reference sequence). This CDR3 region has 15 residues. Here the CDR3 reads CASSRVRGTQETQYF. The CDR3 DNA follows: TGTGCCAGTAGTAGAGTCAGGGGAACCCAAGAGACCCAGTACTTC.

In nucleotides, the CDR3 is TGTGCCACCAGCACCCCAGACAGGGGGGATGAAAAACTGTTTTTT. Translation: CATSTPDRGDEKLFF. The chain is built from TRBV15 and TRBJ1-4; 9 bases match TRBD1. Germline loops: CDR1 LNHNV, CDR2 YYDKDF (reference sequence). The CDR3 has 15 amino acids. Trimming took 4 bases from V and 6 from J; bases not matched to a gene: 6.

The chain uses TRBV7-2 and TRBJ2-5; 11 bases agree with TRBD1. Germline V lookup: CDR1 SGHTA, CDR2 FQGNSA. There are 16 residues in the CDR3. The J segment lost 4 bases and the V segment lost 2 bases, leaving 6 bases of the junction unmatched. The CDR3 DNA reads TGTGCCAGCAGCTTATCATCCGGGACAGGGGGAGAGACCCAGTACTTC. Amino acids: CASSLSSGTGGETQYF.

About this clone: The DNA is left out, because the CDR3 cannot be placed on it with certainty; the CDR3 is given as TCRdb lists it. This chain joins TRBV6-5 and TRBJ2-7; the D call in the table, TRBD1, was not verified against the DNA. Germline V gives CDR1 MNHEY, CDR2 SVGAGI. The CDR3 spans 14 residues, counting both ends. The CDR3 region is CASSRDSTSGEQYF.

V and J are TRBV7-2 and TRBJ1-6, with D unresolved. CDR3 size: 15 residues. The V gene lost 2 bases and the J gene lost 7 bases, with 12 bases spanning the gap. The germline V gene has CDR1 SGHTA and CDR2 FQGNSA. For the CDR3, the DNA is TGTGCCAGCAGCTTAATCGGGGATCCGAATTCACCCCTCCACTTT. The encoded protein is CASSLIGDPNSPLHF.

The chain has TRBV4-1 and TRBJ1-1, with 9 bases fitting TRBD1. The CDR3 is 15 residues long. Germline assignment: CDR1 MGHRA and CDR2 YSYEKL. V shed 4 bases, J shed 5 bases, and the junction held 8 bases outside the gene matches. CDR3: CASSPRQGEGTEAFF. CDR3 DNA: TGCGCCAGCAGCCCACGACAGGGGGAGGGGACTGAAGCTTTCTTT.

This chain connects TRBV5-1 to TRBJ1-1; the match to TRBD1 covers 11 bases. V shed 3 bases and J 3 bases; nucleotides not matched to a gene: 1. The germline V gene encodes CDR1 SGHRS and CDR2 YFSETQ. The CDR3 spans 14 residues. CDR3 sequence (DNA): TGCGCCAGCAGCTGGGGACAGGGGGACACTGAAGCTTTCTTT. Its protein is CASSWGQGDTEAFF.

This chain joins TRBV27 and TRBJ2-7, with D perhaps TRBD1 or TRBD2 (5 bases each). The CDR3 extends over 15 amino acids. Germline-derived CDR1 and CDR2 are MNHEY and SMNVEV (reference sequence). Trimming took 2 bases from V and 2 from J, leaving 13 bases between them. CDR3 in DNA: TGTGCCAGCAGTTTAACAGGAGGCAATACCTACGAGCAGTACTTC. Its translation: CASSLTGGNTYEQYF.

CDR3 in DNA: TGCAGCGTTGAAACAAGGATGAACACTGAAGCTTTCTTT. It is translated as CSVETRMNTEAFF. The chain uses TRBV29-1 and TRBJ1-1; D uncertain. Trimming took off 2 bases at V and 0 bases at J, with 7 bases between the two ends. Per the germline V gene, CDR1 is SQVTM and CDR2 is ANQGSEA. This CDR3 is built from 13 residues. Full variable domain (missing parts from reference TRBV29-1 and TRBJ1-1): SAVISQKPSRDICQRGTSLTIQCQVDSQVTMMFWYRQQPGQSLTLIATANQGSEATYESGFVIDKFPISRPNLTFSTLTVSNMSPEDSSIYLCSVETRMNTEAFFGQGTRLTVV.

This rearrangement joins TRBV2 to TRBJ2-3, with 14 bases that match TRBD2. The CDR3 consists of 16 residues. V lost 6 bases to trimming and J lost 6 bases; unmatched junction nucleotides: 8. CDR1 is SNHLY and CDR2 is FYNNEI in the germline V gene. The CDR3 loop reads CASRPGLAGAVDTQYF. CDR3 bases: TGTGCCAGCAGACCGGGACTAGCGGGGGCTGTTGATACGCAGTATTTT.

For this clone: The same CDR3 arises from other DNA sequences in this sample as well. The rearrangement uses TRBV7-9 and TRBJ1-3, with 10 nucleotides matching TRBD1. With 5 bases clipped from V and 1 base from J, the junction kept 5 bases outside the gene matches. This CDR3 is built from 16 residues. Germline lookup yields CDR1 SEHNR and CDR2 FQNEAQ (reference sequence). The CDR3 protein is CASSPRQGASGNTIYF. Written as DNA, the CDR3 is TGTGCCAGCAGCCCACGACAGGGGGCGTCTGGAAACACCATATATTTT.

This clone was seen only once. This rearrangement joins TRBV6-4 to TRBJ1-2; no firm D call. Trimming stripped 0 bases from V and 4 bases from J, with 9 bases between. Germline V lookup: CDR1 MRHNA, CDR2 SNTAGT. The CDR3 length is 14 residues. In nucleotides, the CDR3 is TGTGCCAGCAGTGACTCGTGGCAGTCCTATGGCTACACCTTC. Residues: CASSDSWQSYGYTF.

This chain connects TRBV4-1 to TRBJ1-1; D is undetermined. Between the trimmed V and J ends, which lost 4 bases and 1 base, there was a span of 19 bases. This CDR3 is built from 17 residues. Germline CDR1 MGHRA, CDR2 YSYEKL. The CDR3: CASSLGVVVRRNTEAFF. The CDR3, as DNA: TGCGCCAGCAGCCTCGGGGTGGTAGTAAGGCGGAACACTGAAGCTTTCTTT.

The V gene is TRBV18, the J gene TRBJ1-2; 9 bases agree with TRBD1. After removal of 4 bases from V and 5 bases from J, the junction contained 5 bases not matched to a gene. This CDR3 is 14 amino acids long. CDR1 is KGHSH and CDR2 is LQKENI in the germline V gene. The CDR3 region has the DNA TGTGCCAGCTCACAACAGGGGGCGCGGTATGGCTACACCTTC. Its protein is CASSQQGARYGYTF.

With regard to this clone: Other nucleotide sequences in the sample specify the same CDR3. J is TRBJ1-2 and V is TRBV12-2. TRBV12-2 is a documented pseudogene. This CDR3 spans 13 amino acids. Here the CDR3 reads CASRLGGAGGYTF. The CDR3 coding sequence is TGTGCAAGTCGCTTAGGAGGGGCGGGGGGCTACACCTTC.